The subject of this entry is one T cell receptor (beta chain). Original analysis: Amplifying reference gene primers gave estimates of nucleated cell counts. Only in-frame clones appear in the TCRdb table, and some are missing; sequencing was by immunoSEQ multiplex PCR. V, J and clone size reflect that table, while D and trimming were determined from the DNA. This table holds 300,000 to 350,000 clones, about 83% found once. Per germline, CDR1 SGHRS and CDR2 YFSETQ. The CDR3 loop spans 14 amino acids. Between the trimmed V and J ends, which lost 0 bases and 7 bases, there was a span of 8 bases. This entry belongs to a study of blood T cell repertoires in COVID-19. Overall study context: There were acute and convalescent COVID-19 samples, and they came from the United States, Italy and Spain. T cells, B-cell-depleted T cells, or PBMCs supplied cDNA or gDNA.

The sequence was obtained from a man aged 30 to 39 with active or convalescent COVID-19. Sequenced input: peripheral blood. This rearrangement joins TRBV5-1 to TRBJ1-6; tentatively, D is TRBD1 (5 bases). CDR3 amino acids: CASSLDDRNSPLHF. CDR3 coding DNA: TGCGCCAGCAGCTTGGATGACAGAAATTCACCCCTCCACTTT.